Sequencing of this TCR beta chain was carried out in a study of CD8 T cells in ankylosing spondylitis. TCRdb recomputed calls from the 5' RACE reads with MiXCR, one row per CDR3 protein. Among roughly 250,000 distinct CDR3 sequences listed, around 9.1% were seen once. The source is a male donor with ankylosing spondylitis or in good health (not recorded which). Input material: blood, either unsorted or a sorted T cell fraction (not recorded which).

CDR3 nucleotide sequence: TGTGCCAGCAGCTTGGGGTCTGACTACGAGCAGTACTTC. Protein product: CASSLGSDYEQYF. The chain combines TRBV5-5 with TRBJ2-7, with D hard to call. The CDR3 runs to 13 residues. V was clipped by 0 bases and J by 3 bases, with 7 bases between them. The germline V gene encodes CDR1 SGHKS and CDR2 YYEKEE (reference sequence).